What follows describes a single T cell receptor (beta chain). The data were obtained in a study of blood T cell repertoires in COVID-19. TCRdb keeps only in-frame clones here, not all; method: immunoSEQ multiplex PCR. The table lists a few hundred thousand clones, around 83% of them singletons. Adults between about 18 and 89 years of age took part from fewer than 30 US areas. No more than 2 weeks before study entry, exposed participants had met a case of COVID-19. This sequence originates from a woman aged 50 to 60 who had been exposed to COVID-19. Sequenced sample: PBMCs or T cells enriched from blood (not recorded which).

The CDR3: CASSLRGGGELFF. In DNA, the CDR3 is TGTGCCAGCAGTTTAAGGGGTGGCGGGGAGCTGTTTTTT. The chain couples TRBV12-3 or TRBV12-4 to TRBJ2-2; weak D call: TRBD1 (5 bases). V lost 2 bases to trimming and J lost 7 bases, with 8 bases between them. This CDR3 spans 13 amino acids.